This TCR beta chain emerged from a study of Ad26.COV2.S vaccination and SARS-CoV-2 variants. Study details: The trial was COV1001 and the donor's arm was Ad26.COV2.S. Ad26.COV2.S was injected intramuscularly once or twice, 56 days apart. Findings and limits, study-wide: Spike-specific responses of CD8+ and CD4+ T cells were reported to display substantial breadth after vaccination.

Regarding this clone: What it binds is not known.

The ends lost 0 bases at V and 3 bases at J; junction bases unmatched: 4. CDR3 length: 15 residues. From germline, CDR1 is LGHNA and CDR2 YSLEER. Treatment given: roughly 19 received Ad26.COV2.S at low or high dose, single or two shots; about five received placebo; per-sample allocation not given. The samples date from day 63 after the first vaccine or placebo injection. An Ad26 vector expressing Wuhan-strain SARS-CoV-2 spike constituted the vaccine. Libraries were prepared by immunoSEQ multiplex PCR; TCRdb keeps only in-frame clonotypes and omits some of them. The sample gives more than 300,000 clones, roughly nine tenths of which show up once; 6.4% is in the top ten.

The TCR comes from a person between 18 and 65 years old who received the Ad26.COV2.S COVID-19 vaccine or a placebo. Sequenced material: peripheral blood, taken in a trial of Ad26.COV2.S vaccine versus placebo. The rearrangement joins TRBV4-3 to TRBJ2-7, with 8 bases lining up with TRBD2. The CDR3 nucleotides are TGCGCCAGCAGCCAAGAAACAGCGGGAGTCTACGAGCAGTACTTC. Its translation: CASSQETAGVYEQYF.